This TCR beta chain was sequenced in a study of read filtering for tumor transcriptome and immune sequencing. This clonotype is medium-sized in the sample. Molecular barcoded adaptors covering alpha/delta and beta/gamma chains were used on 400 ng RNA. A single record per CDR3 protein comes from TCRdb applying MiXCR to the reads. In the table there are about 5,200 distinct CDR3 sequences, roughly 20% of which are singletons. The V end was cut by 6 bases, the J end by 4 bases, with 15 bases between. The CDR3 extends over 13 amino acids. In germline, CDR1 is DFQATT, CDR2 SNEGSKA (reference sequence). Sequencing was carried out using a population of CD138-negative cells sorted from bone marrow. The receptor was derived from a donor at least 40 years old with multiple myeloma. The J gene is TRBJ1-1, the V gene TRBV20-1, with a weak D call TRBD1 (6 bases). This CDR3 is CSAPLQGTTEAFF. For the CDR3, the DNA is TGCAGTGCACCACTACAGGGCACCACTGAAGCTTTCTTT.